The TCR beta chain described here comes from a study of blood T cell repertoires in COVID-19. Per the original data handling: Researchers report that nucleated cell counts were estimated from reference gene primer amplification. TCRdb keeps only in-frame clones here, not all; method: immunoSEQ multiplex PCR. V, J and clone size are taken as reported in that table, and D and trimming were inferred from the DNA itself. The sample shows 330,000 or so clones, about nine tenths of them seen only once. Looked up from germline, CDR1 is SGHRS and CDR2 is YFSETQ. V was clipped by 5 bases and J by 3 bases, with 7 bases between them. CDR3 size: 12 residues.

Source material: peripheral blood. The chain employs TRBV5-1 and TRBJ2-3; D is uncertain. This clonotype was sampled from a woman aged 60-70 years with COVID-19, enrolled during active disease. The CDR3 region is CASRLMTDTQYF. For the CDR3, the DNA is TGCGCCAGCAGACTTATGACAGATACGCAGTATTTT.